This entry lists 16 T cell receptor beta chains sequenced from one sample in a study of blood T cell repertoires in COVID-19. TCRdb's table, derived via immunoSEQ multiplex PCR, lists solely in-frame clones and lacks some. The sample has under 200,000 clones, 65% to 85% seen once. Material: peripheral blood. These receptors were taken from a man between 65 and 85 years old with active or convalescent COVID-19.

V usage is TRBV5-6 and J usage is TRBJ1-3, with a tentative D call TRBD1 (6 bases). The CDR3 length is 16 residues. Germline V gene data show CDR1 as SGHDT and CDR2 as YYEEEE. V lost 1 base, J lost 7 bases, and 18 bases lay in between. CDR3 nucleotide sequence: TGTGCCAGCAGCTTGTGGGGCCCACAGGGTTCCAACACCATATATTTT. Its protein product is CASSLWGPQGSNTIYF.

This rearrangement joins TRBV6-1 to TRBJ2-1; the match to TRBD2 covers 12 bases. The junction had 14 bases not matched to a gene; V was cut back by 2 bases and J by 9 bases. This CDR3 contains 18 residues. Germline V gene data show CDR1 as MNHNS and CDR2 as SASEGT. CDR3 residues: CASSERRGPGLAGREQFF. DNA for the CDR3: TGTGCCAGCAGTGAACGCCGGGGACCGGGACTAGCGGGCCGTGAGCAGTTCTTC.

The chain links TRBV28 to TRBJ1-5; D gene uncertain. Germline V gene data show CDR1 as MDHEN and CDR2 as SYDVKM. The CDR3 is made up of 16 amino acids. With 10 bases removed from V and 0 bases from J, the gap between germline ends came to 19 bases. CDR3: CATSLLREYSNQPQHF. In DNA form, the CDR3 reads TGTGCCACATCCCTTTTAAGGGAGTATAGCAATCAGCCCCAGCATTTT.

This clone was seen at least ten times. The V call is TRBV29-1, the J call TRBJ1-1; the D gene is possibly TRBD1 (5 bases). Germline V gives CDR1 SQVTM, CDR2 ANQGSEA. With 2 bases removed from V and 0 bases from J, the gap between germline ends came to 13 bases. This CDR3 has 15 residues. CDR3 nucleotide sequence: TGCAGCGTTGAAAAGGGTGGACAAATGAACACTGAAGCTTTCTTT. This gives the protein CSVEKGGQMNTEAFF.

The chain couples TRBV18 to TRBJ1-5; possible D gene TRBD1, 5 bases. Germline V CDR1 and CDR2: KGHSH, LQKENI. Trimming cost V 5 bases and J 0 bases, with 14 bases left between them. The CDR3 runs 16 residues. CDR3 amino acids: CASSGAPVNSNQPQHF. In DNA form, the CDR3 reads TGTGCCAGCTCAGGGGCACCAGTTAATAGCAATCAGCCCCAGCATTTT.

This sequence joins TRBV10-2 and TRBJ1-5; maybe TRBD1 (5 bases). The V gene lost 3 bases and the J gene lost 1 base, with 13 bases spanning the gap. Germline lookup yields CDR1 WSHSY and CDR2 SAAADI. The CDR3 is 16 residues long. As DNA, the CDR3 is TGCGCCAGCAGTGAAGGAGGGGTTCCGAGCAATCAGCCCCAGCATTTT. Translated: CASSEGGVPSNQPQHF.

The rearrangement uses TRBV7-9 and TRBJ2-1, with TRBD2 identical over 16 bases. V trimming: 3 bases; J trimming: 9 bases; junction bases outside the gene matches: 5. The germline CDR1 and CDR2 sequences are SEHNR and FQNEAQ (reference sequence). CDR3 length: 16 residues. The CDR3 region is CASSLGTSGGAVEQFF. CDR3 nucleotide sequence: TGTGCCAGCAGCTTGGGGACTAGCGGGGGGGCGGTTGAGCAGTTCTTC.

The chain joins TRBV5-1 to TRBJ2-5, with D unresolved. This CDR3 comprises 12 residues. Trimming took 2 bases from V and 5 from J, leaving 7 bases between them. Germline assignment: CDR1 SGHRS and CDR2 YFSETQ. The CDR3 region has the DNA TGCGCCAGCAGCTTCGGGTGGGAGACCCAGTACTTC. It specifies CASSFGWETQYF. Using reference TRBV5-1 and TRBJ2-5 for the parts outside the CDR3, the full variable domain is KAGVTQTPRYLIKTRGQQVTLSCSPISGHRSVSWYQQTPGQGLQFLFEYFSETQRNKGNFPGRFSGRQFSNSRSEMNVSTLELGDSALYLCASSFGWETQYFGPGTRLLVL.

V usage is TRBV19 and J usage is TRBJ1-2; no reliable D call. This CDR3 has 12 amino acids. The V and J ends lost 3 bases and 3 bases respectively, with 5 bases between them. CDR1 and CDR2 from the germline V gene are LNHDA and SQIVND (reference sequence). In DNA form, the CDR3 reads TGTGCCAGTAGTATCCAGTACTATGGCTACACCTTC. Encoded protein: CASSIQYYGYTF.

This clone was seen only a few times. The chain carries TRBV6-5 and TRBJ1-6; weak D call: TRBD1 (5 bases). CDR3 length equals 15 residues. Trimming took off 3 bases at V and 7 bases at J, with 13 bases between the two ends. Per germline, CDR1 MNHEY and CDR2 SVGAGI. In nucleotides, the CDR3 is TGTGCCAGCAGTTATGAGTGGGCAGGGAATTCACCCCTCCACTTT. The encoded protein is CASSYEWAGNSPLHF.

This chain uses TRBV4-3 with TRBJ2-7; the match to TRBD2 covers 14 bases. This CDR3 region has 17 residues. The J segment lost 0 bases and the V segment lost 4 bases, leaving 5 bases of the junction unmatched. The germline CDR1 and CDR2 sequences are LGHNA and YSLEER. CDR3 protein: CASSPRLAGGPSYEQYF. As DNA, the CDR3 is TGCGCCAGCAGCCCCCGACTAGCGGGAGGGCCCTCCTACGAGCAGTACTTC.

The chain couples TRBV25-1 to TRBJ1-1, with 7 bases aligning to TRBD1. The V gene end was trimmed by 8 bases and the J gene end by 1 base; junction bases not matched to a gene: 10. The germline V gene has CDR1 MGHDK and CDR2 SYGVNS. The CDR3 contains 15 residues. The CDR3, as DNA: TGTGCCAGCCAGGGGGGTGAGACCCAGAACACTGAAGCTTTCTTT. Its protein is CASQGGETQNTEAFF. Full variable domain (missing parts from reference TRBV25-1 and TRBJ1-1): EADIYQTPRYLVIGTGKKITLECSQTMGHDKMYWYQQDPGMELHLIHYSYGVNSTEKGDLSSESTVSRIRTEHFPLTLESARPSHTSQYLCASQGGETQNTEAFFGQGTRLTVV.

The J gene is TRBJ1-5, the V gene TRBV15, with 11 bases identical to TRBD1. The CDR3 contains 18 residues. Germline V gene lookup returns CDR1 LNHNV and CDR2 YYDKDF (reference sequence). The V segment lost 1 base and the J segment 2 bases; nucleotides outside the gene matches: 7. CDR3 sequence reads: CATSRGPDRGQGNQPQHF. The CDR3 DNA reads as TGTGCCACCAGCAGAGGGCCGGACAGGGGGCAAGGCAATCAGCCCCAGCATTTT.

The chain links TRBV28 to TRBJ2-7; 11 bases line up with TRBD2. This CDR3 is 14 amino acids long. V shed 10 bases and J 1 base; nucleotides not matched to a gene: 6. Germline V CDR1 and CDR2: MDHEN, SYDVKM. CDR3 region: CATGTSGLSYEQYF. In DNA, the CDR3 is TGTGCCACCGGGACTAGCGGATTGTCCTACGAGCAGTACTTC.

This sequence joins TRBV5-1 and TRBJ1-5; 7 nucleotides line up with TRBD1. V was pared by 0 bases and J by 0 bases, with 9 bases of the junction left unmatched. This CDR3 spans 18 amino acids. Germline values: CDR1 SGHRS, CDR2 YFSETQ. The DNA for the CDR3 is TGCGCCAGCAGCTTGGCGACAGGGACCCATTATAGCAATCAGCCCCAGCATTTT. Protein product: CASSLATGTHYSNQPQHF.

The chain employs TRBV7-8 and TRBJ2-1; TRBD2 might be the D (5 bases). There are 14 residues in the CDR3. V was cut by 5 bases and J by 3 bases, with 11 bases left in between. Germline CDR1 reads SGHVS; CDR2 reads FQNEAQ. CDR3 sequence: CASSHHGVYNEQFF. The CDR3 DNA is TGTGCCAGCAGCCATCACGGGGTCTACAATGAGCAGTTCTTC. The variable domain in full, with the rest retrieved from reference TRBV7-8 and TRBJ2-1, is GAGVSQSPRYKVAKRGQDVALRCDPISGHVSLFWYQQALGQGPEFLTYFQNEAQLDKSGLPSDRFFAERPEGSVSTLKIQRTQQEDSAVYLCASSHHGVYNEQFFGPGTRLTVL.